A single sample is the source of the 16 T cell receptor beta chains below, sequenced in a study of blood T cell repertoires in COVID-19. Using immunoSEQ multiplex PCR, the repertoire was profiled, and TCRdb retains in-frame clones only, with some absent. This table holds about 270,000 clones, around 82% found once. The sequenced sample was peripheral blood. These receptors came from a human donor in a cohort sampled during active COVID-19.

CDR3 in DNA: TGTGCCAGCAGCTTGGACTCCAAGGCGGGACCCCTCCACTTT. Amino acid sequence: CASSLDSKAGPLHF. V and J are TRBV5-4 and TRBJ1-6; D is uncertain. This CDR3 is 14 amino acids long. The V gene's germline CDR1 is SGHNT and CDR2 YYREEE (reference sequence). The V and J ends lost 0 bases and 12 bases respectively, with 13 bases between them.

In its sample, this clone was seen once. Here the CDR3 DNA reads TGTGCCAGCAGCACTGACAGGGTTGGTGGAAACACCATATATTTT. It is translated as CASSTDRVGGNTIYF. The chain uses TRBV5-6 and TRBJ1-3, with TRBD1 matching 7 bases. Germline loops: CDR1 SGHDT, CDR2 YYEEEE. J gave up 3 bases and V 4 bases, and 7 bases lay outside the gene matches. The CDR3 is 15 amino acids.

This clone has only a few counts. The V and J genes are TRBV10-3 and TRBJ1-5, with 7 bases aligning to TRBD1. CDR3 length: 14 amino acids. CDR1 and CDR2 (germline): ENHRY, SYGVKD. Trimming cost V 10 bases and J 7 bases; bases outside gene matches: 13. Here the CDR3 DNA reads TGTGCCACCAACAAGGGGGCAGGCGGCCAGCCCCAGCATTTT. Translating gives CATNKGAGGQPQHF.

This chain joins TRBV10-2 and TRBJ2-5; maybe TRBD1 (6 bases). This CDR3 comprises 12 residues. V lost 4 bases and J 9 bases, leaving 12 bases between the germline ends. In germline, CDR1 is WSHSY, CDR2 SAAADI. The CDR3 bases are TGCGCCAGCAGTGCAGGGGAAACGGCCCAGTACTTC. As protein: CASSAGETAQYF.

The chain joins TRBV29-1 to TRBJ2-2; no definite D call. The germline V gene has CDR1 SQVTM and CDR2 ANQGSEA. CDR3 length: 12 residues. Trimming stripped 7 bases from V and 2 bases from J, with 8 bases between. The CDR3 nucleotides are TGCAGCGGATCTAGAAACACCGGGGAGCTGTTTTTT. Protein product: CSGSRNTGELFF.

In this sample, this clone turned up once. The rearrangement joins TRBV9 to TRBJ2-3; TRBD1 is a possible D gene (5 bases). The length of the CDR3 is 15 residues. The V gene lost 3 bases and the J gene lost 0 bases, with 11 bases spanning the gap. The V gene's germline CDR1 is SGDLS and CDR2 YYNGEE. Here the CDR3 reads CASSGTTASTDTQYF. The DNA of the CDR3 is TGTGCCAGCAGCGGGACGACAGCTAGCACAGATACGCAGTATTTT.

This chain links TRBV19 with TRBJ1-1, with 11 positions matching TRBD1. V dropped 7 bases and J dropped 7; count of bases not matched to a gene: 8. This CDR3 is built from 14 residues. Per germline, CDR1 LNHDA and CDR2 SQIVND (reference sequence). CDR3 nucleotide sequence: TGTGCCAGTAATTCACCAGGGACAGGGGGTGAAGCTTTCTTT. It encodes CASNSPGTGGEAFF.

V and J are TRBV5-5 and TRBJ2-7, with 10 bases matching TRBD2. Germline V gene sequence: CDR1 SGHKS, CDR2 YYEKEE (reference sequence). The CDR3 has 14 amino acids. V shed 0 bases and J 3 bases; nucleotides not matched to a gene: 0. This CDR3 reads CASSLGTSGYEQYF. The CDR3 bases are TGTGCCAGCAGCTTGGGGACTAGCGGCTACGAGCAGTACTTC.

This chain connects TRBV19 to TRBJ1-2, with a possible D match to TRBD1 (5 bases). CDR3 length equals 13 residues. Trimming cost V 7 bases and J 4 bases, with 13 bases left between them. Germline V gene data show CDR1 as LNHDA and CDR2 as SQIVND (reference sequence). The CDR3 loop is CASTAGQSYGYTF. Written as DNA, the CDR3 is TGTGCCAGTACGGCCGGACAAAGCTATGGCTACACCTTC.

The chain joins TRBV28 to TRBJ1-4; possible D gene TRBD1, 6 bases. The ends were cut back, 6 bases at V and 5 bases at J, with 13 bases in the middle. CDR1 and CDR2 (germline): MDHEN, SYDVKM. The CDR3 spans 14 residues. The CDR3 DNA reads as TGTGCCAGCAGGCAAGGGGGAGCGAATGAAAAACTGTTTTTT. Protein product: CASRQGGANEKLFF.

This clone was picked up one time. The V call is TRBV3-1 (or the pseudogene TRBV3-2), the J call TRBJ2-3, with 8 positions matching TRBD2. Losses at the gene ends were 5 bases for V and 4 bases for J; bases not matched to a gene: 11. Looked up from germline, CDR1 is LGHDT and CDR2 is YNNKEL (reference sequence). This CDR3 has 16 residues. Here the CDR3 DNA reads TGTGCCAGCAGCACCTCCGAGCGGGAGTATTCAGATACGCAGTATTTT. Its protein is CASSTSEREYSDTQYF.

Concerning this clone itself: Relative to the germline gene, one junction end is altered; a read error may explain this. The chain joins TRBV5-4 to TRBJ2-7, with D possibly TRBD1 on 5 matching bases. The CDR3 consists of 12 residues. CDR1 SGHNT and CDR2 YYREEE come from the germline V gene (reference sequence). The CDR3 loop reads CASSSPMAGLDF. CDR3 DNA sequence: TGTGCCAGCAGCTCCCCAATGGCAGGGTTAGACTTC.

V gene TRBV28 combines with J gene TRBJ2-1; 7 bases agree with TRBD2. The germline CDR1 and CDR2 sequences are MDHEN and SYDVKM. The CDR3 has 14 residues. V shed 5 bases, J shed 8 bases, and the junction held 9 bases outside the gene matches. In DNA form, the CDR3 reads TGTGCCAGCAGTCCCGAGCGGGGATGGGATGAGCAGTTCTTC. This codes for CASSPERGWDEQFF.

V is TRBV6-1 and J is TRBJ1-2; D possibly corresponds to TRBD1 (6 bases). V dropped 0 bases and J dropped 4 bases, with 15 bases sitting between them. CDR3 length: 16 residues. The germline V gene has CDR1 MNHNS and CDR2 SASEGT. The CDR3 here is CASSEAKDSALYGYTF. The CDR3 coding sequence is TGTGCCAGCAGTGAAGCCAAGGACAGTGCTCTCTATGGCTACACCTTC.

This clone was recorded once. CDR3 loop: CASSAGLAGGLDTQYF. The CDR3 DNA sequence: TGTGCCAGCAGCGCGGGACTAGCGGGGGGGCTCGATACGCAGTATTTT. The rearrangement uses TRBV5-5 and TRBJ2-3; 16 nucleotides align to TRBD2. CDR3 length: 16 residues. Germline-derived CDR1 and CDR2 are SGHKS and YYEKEE (reference sequence). Unmatched junction bases numbered 5, after V lost 4 bases and J lost 6 bases. The entire variable domain, with the rest obtained from reference TRBV5-5 and TRBJ2-3, is as follows: DAGVTQSPTHLIKTRGQQVTLRCSPISGHKSVSWYQQVLGQGPQFIFQYYEKEERGRGNFPDRFSARQFPNYSSELNVNALLLGDSALYLCASSAGLAGGLDTQYFGPGTRLTVL.

This chain joins TRBV29-1 and TRBJ1-1; 8 positions agree with TRBD1. CDR3 size: 13 residues. V gave up 6 bases and J gave up 4 bases; unmatched junction bases: 7. The V gene's germline CDR1 is SQVTM and CDR2 ANQGSEA. The CDR3: CSVRQGRSTEAFF. The DNA for the CDR3 is TGCAGCGTCCGACAGGGGCGATCCACTGAAGCTTTCTTT. Looking up the rest from reference TRBV29-1 and TRBJ1-1 gives the full variable domain: SAVISQKPSRDICQRGTSLTIQCQVDSQVTMMFWYRQQPGQSLTLIATANQGSEATYESGFVIDKFPISRPNLTFSTLTVSNMSPEDSSIYLCSVRQGRSTEAFFGQGTRLTVV.